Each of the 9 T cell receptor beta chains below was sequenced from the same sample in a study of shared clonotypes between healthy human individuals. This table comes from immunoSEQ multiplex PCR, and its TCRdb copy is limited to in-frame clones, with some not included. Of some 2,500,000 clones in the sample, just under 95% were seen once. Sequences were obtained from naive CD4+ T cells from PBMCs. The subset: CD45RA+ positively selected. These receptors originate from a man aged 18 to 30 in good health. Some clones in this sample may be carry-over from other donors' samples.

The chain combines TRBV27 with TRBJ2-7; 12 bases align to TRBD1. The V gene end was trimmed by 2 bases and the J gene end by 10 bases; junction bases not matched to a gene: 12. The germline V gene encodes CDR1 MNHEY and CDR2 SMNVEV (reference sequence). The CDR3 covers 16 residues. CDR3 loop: CASSLPTGTGGGPQYF. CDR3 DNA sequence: TGTGCCAGCAGTTTACCTACCGGGACAGGGGGCGGGCCTCAGTACTTC.

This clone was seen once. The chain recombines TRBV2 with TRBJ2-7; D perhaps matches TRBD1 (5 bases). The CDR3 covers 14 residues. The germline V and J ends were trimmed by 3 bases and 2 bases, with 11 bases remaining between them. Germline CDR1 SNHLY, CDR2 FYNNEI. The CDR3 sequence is CASSDQGFAYEQYF. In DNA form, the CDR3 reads TGTGCCAGCAGTGACCAGGGATTCGCCTACGAGCAGTACTTC.

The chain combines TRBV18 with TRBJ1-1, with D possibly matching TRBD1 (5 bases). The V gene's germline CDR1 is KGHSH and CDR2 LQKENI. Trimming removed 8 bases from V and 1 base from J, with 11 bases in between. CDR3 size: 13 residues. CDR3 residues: CASSGHKNTEAFF. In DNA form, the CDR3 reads TGTGCCAGCAGCGGACACAAGAACACTGAAGCTTTCTTT.

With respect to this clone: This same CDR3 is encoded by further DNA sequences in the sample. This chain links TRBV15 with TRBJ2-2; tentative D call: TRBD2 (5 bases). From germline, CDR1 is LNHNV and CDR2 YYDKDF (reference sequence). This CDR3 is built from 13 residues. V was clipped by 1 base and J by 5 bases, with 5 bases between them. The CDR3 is CATSRGGTGELFF. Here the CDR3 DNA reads TGTGCCACCAGCAGAGGAGGGACCGGGGAGCTGTTTTTT.

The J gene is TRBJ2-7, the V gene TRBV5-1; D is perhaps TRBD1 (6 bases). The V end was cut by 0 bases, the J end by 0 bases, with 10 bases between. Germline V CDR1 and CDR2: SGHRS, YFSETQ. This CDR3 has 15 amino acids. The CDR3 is CASSLAPTGSYEQYF. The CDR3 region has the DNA TGCGCCAGCAGCTTGGCCCCGACAGGCTCCTACGAGCAGTACTTC.

The CDR3 loop reads CASRLPGAHTEAFF. The CDR3 DNA follows: TGTGCCAGCAGACTACCAGGGGCGCACACTGAAGCTTTCTTT. J is TRBJ1-1 and V is TRBV4-2, with D possibly being TRBD1 (6 bases). The CDR3 contains 14 residues. The germline V gene encodes CDR1 LGHNA and CDR2 YNFKEQ. Trimming cost V 6 bases and J 3 bases, with 14 bases left between them.

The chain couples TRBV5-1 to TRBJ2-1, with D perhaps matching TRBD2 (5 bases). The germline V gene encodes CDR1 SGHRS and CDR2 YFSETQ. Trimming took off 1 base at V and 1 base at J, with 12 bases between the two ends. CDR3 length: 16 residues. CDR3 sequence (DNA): TGCGCCAGCAGCTTGTTGCCTAGCCCATCCTACAATGAGCAGTTCTTC. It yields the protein CASSLLPSPSYNEQFF.

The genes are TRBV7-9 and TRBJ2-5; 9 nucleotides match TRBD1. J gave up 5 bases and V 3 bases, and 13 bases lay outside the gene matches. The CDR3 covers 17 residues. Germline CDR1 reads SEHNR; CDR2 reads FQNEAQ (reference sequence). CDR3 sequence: CASSFNRGRKIGETQYF. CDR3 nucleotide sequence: TGTGCCAGCAGCTTTAACAGGGGGCGCAAAATTGGGGAGACCCAGTACTTC.

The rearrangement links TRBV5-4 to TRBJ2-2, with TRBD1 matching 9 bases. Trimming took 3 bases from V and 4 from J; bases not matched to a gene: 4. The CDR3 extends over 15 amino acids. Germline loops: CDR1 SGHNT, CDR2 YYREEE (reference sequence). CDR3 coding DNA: TGTGCCAGCAGCTGGGGACAGGGTCTCACCGGGGAGCTGTTTTTT. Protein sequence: CASSWGQGLTGELFF.